Listed here are 19 T cell receptor beta chains from one sample, sequenced in a study of control samples from healthy donors and cancer patients. This table comes from immunoSEQ multiplex PCR, and its TCRdb copy is limited to in-frame clones, with some not included. The sample lists 150,000 or so clones, 93% occurring once. Input material: blood. Receptors were obtained from a man in his late teens or twenties in good health.

This clone showed up just once. V is TRBV18 and J is TRBJ1-4; D not certain. The V end was cut by 3 bases, the J end by 7 bases, with 9 bases between. The CDR3 length is 13 residues. Germline lookup yields CDR1 KGHSH and CDR2 LQKENI. CDR3 sequence reads: CASSPQAGEKLFF. The DNA for the CDR3 is TGTGCCAGCTCACCCCAAGCGGGTGAAAAACTGTTTTTT.

J is TRBJ1-1 and V is TRBV11-2; D is ambiguous. Trimming shortened V by 1 base and J by 6 bases, and 9 bases separated the two germline ends. Germline loops: CDR1 SGHAT, CDR2 FQNNGV. CDR3 length: 13 residues. The CDR3 region is CASSLGQKAEAFF. DNA for the CDR3: TGTGCCAGCAGCTTAGGCCAAAAGGCTGAAGCTTTCTTT.

This chain links TRBV6-6 with TRBJ1-4; D is uncertain. Germline V lookup: CDR1 MNHNY, CDR2 SVGAGI (reference sequence). This CDR3 has 16 amino acids. The germline V and J ends were trimmed by 1 base and 1 base, with 10 bases remaining between them. The CDR3: CASSYLVPQTNEKLFF. CDR3 in DNA: TGTGCCAGCAGTTACTTAGTCCCACAAACTAATGAAAAACTGTTTTTT.

Written as DNA, the CDR3 is TGTGCCTGGAGTGTAAGGGGACGCGTCTACGAGCAGTACTTC. This codes for CAWSVRGRVYEQYF. This rearrangement joins TRBV30 to TRBJ2-7; the D gene could be TRBD1 or TRBD2 (5 bases each). The CDR3 loop spans 14 amino acids. Deletions cut 0 bases from V and 3 bases from J, with 12 bases between. Germline CDR1 is GTSNPN and CDR2 is SVGIG (reference sequence).

This sequence joins TRBV7-9 and TRBJ1-2; no reliable D call. CDR1 SEHNR and CDR2 FQNEAQ come from the germline V gene (reference sequence). The CDR3 has 15 amino acids. Deletions cut 5 bases from V and 6 bases from J, with 19 bases between. CDR3 coding DNA: TGTGCCAGCAGCACATCGACGGACTCGAGTAATGGCTACACCTTC. Its protein product is CASSTSTDSSNGYTF.

Turning to this clone: Different DNA sequences within this sample yield the same CDR3. The V call is TRBV6-6, the J call TRBJ1-5; D remains unclear. This CDR3 has 13 amino acids. Trimming shortened V by 0 bases and J by 5 bases, and 5 bases separated the two germline ends. Germline lookup yields CDR1 MNHNY and CDR2 SVGAGI (reference sequence). CDR3 sequence reads: CASSYSPDQPQHF. DNA for the CDR3: TGTGCCAGCAGTTACTCCCCAGATCAGCCCCAGCATTTT.

The V call is TRBV28, the J call TRBJ1-1; D call uncertain. The CDR3 consists of 12 residues. CDR1 is MDHEN and CDR2 is SYDVKM in the germline V gene. Trimming took 8 bases from V and 1 from J, leaving 8 bases between them. Written as DNA, the CDR3 is TGTGCCAGCCTTGACCGGAACACTGAAGCTTTCTTT. This translates into CASLDRNTEAFF.

This chain uses TRBV2 with TRBJ2-3, with 11 bases lining up with TRBD2. This CDR3 has 16 residues. V shed 6 bases, J shed 1 base, and the junction held 6 bases outside the gene matches. Germline V gives CDR1 SNHLY, CDR2 FYNNEI. The CDR3 DNA reads TGTGCCAGCAGAACTAGCGGGAGAGGTGGCACAGATACGCAGTATTTT. Its translation is CASRTSGRGGTDTQYF.

The CDR3 coding sequence is TGTGCCAGCAGCGGGTTTCGGGCGTCCTACGAGCAGTACTTC. Encoded protein: CASSGFRASYEQYF. The chain couples TRBV6-9 to TRBJ2-7, with no clear D. Germline V gene data show CDR1 as MNHGY and CDR2 as SVAAGI. Trimming pared 6 bases from V and 1 base from J, leaving 13 bases between. This CDR3 has 14 amino acids.

The gene calls are TRBV29-1 and TRBJ2-7; 8 nucleotides match TRBD1. The V gene's germline CDR1 is SQVTM and CDR2 ANQGSEA. V gave up 2 bases and J gave up 2 bases; unmatched junction bases: 2. The CDR3 contains 13 residues. CDR3 nucleotide sequence: TGCAGCGTTGAACAGGGGGCCCCCTACGAGCAGTACTTC. Its protein product is CSVEQGAPYEQYF.

The chain links TRBV10-3 to TRBJ2-5; TRBD2 matches at 13 bases. CDR3 length: 13 amino acids. Germline-derived CDR1 and CDR2 are ENHRY and SYGVKD. J gave up 10 bases and V 3 bases, and 2 bases lay outside the gene matches. This CDR3 is CAISDGTSGDQYF. The CDR3 DNA is TGTGCCATCAGTGACGGGACTAGCGGGGACCAGTACTTC.

This chain links TRBV5-1 with TRBJ2-1; tentatively, D is TRBD1 (6 bases). This CDR3 contains 17 residues. In germline, CDR1 is SGHRS, CDR2 YFSETQ. V gave up 5 bases and J gave up 5 bases, with 23 bases separating them. The CDR3 coding sequence is TGCGCCAGCAGACGAGGACAGTACGAGCTACTAAACAATGAGCAGTTCTTC. This translates into CASRRGQYELLNNEQFF.

V is TRBV27 and J is TRBJ2-7; D is perhaps TRBD2 (5 bases). Trimming stripped 4 bases from V and 6 bases from J, with 16 bases between. The CDR3 contains 14 residues. From germline, CDR1 is MNHEY and CDR2 SMNVEV (reference sequence). The CDR3 nucleotides are TGTGCCAGCAGTTCAGTTGAAGCGGAGGCCGAGCAGTACTTC. Translating gives CASSSVEAEAEQYF.

The CDR3 spells CASSPTGGITEAFF. The CDR3, as DNA: TGTGCCAGCAGCCCGACAGGGGGCATCACTGAAGCTTTCTTT. The V gene is TRBV7-9, the J gene TRBJ1-1; TRBD1 agrees at 10 bases. There are 14 residues in the CDR3. Trimming at V came to 5 bases and at J to 4 bases, leaving 4 bases not matched to a gene. Germline loops: CDR1 SEHNR, CDR2 FQNEAQ (reference sequence). The complete variable domain, with remaining parts taken from reference TRBV7-9 and TRBJ1-1, reads DTGVSQNPRHKITKRGQNVTFRCDPISEHNRLYWYRQTLGQGPEFLTYFQNEAQLEKSRLLSDRFSAERPKGSFSTLEIQRTEQGDSAMYLCASSPTGGITEAFFGQGTRLTVV.

V and J are TRBV5-1 and TRBJ1-1; 7 bases agree with TRBD1. V dropped 7 bases and J dropped 11; count of bases not matched to a gene: 17. Germline CDR1 reads SGHRS; CDR2 reads YFSETQ. The CDR3 is 14 residues long. CDR3 loop: CASRDSGSLSFAFF. The CDR3 DNA follows: TGCGCCAGCCGGGACAGTGGGTCTTTAAGTTTTGCTTTCTTT.

This rearrangement joins TRBV27 to TRBJ2-7; 9 nucleotides line up with TRBD1. Germline V gene lookup returns CDR1 MNHEY and CDR2 SMNVEV (reference sequence). The V segment lost 10 bases and the J segment 6 bases; nucleotides outside the gene matches: 10. The CDR3 length is 13 residues. The CDR3 reads CATRGQGLSEQYF. As DNA, the CDR3 is TGTGCCACCCGGGGACAGGGACTATCCGAGCAGTACTTC.

This clone has just one count. The chain uses TRBV29-1 and TRBJ1-2, with D unclear. The ends were cut back, 4 bases at V and 8 bases at J, with 17 bases in the middle. The CDR3 extends over 13 amino acids. Germline V CDR1 and CDR2: SQVTM, ANQGSEA. This CDR3 reads CSVARPLEYGYTF. The CDR3 nucleotides read TGCAGCGTTGCCCGACCGCTAGAATACGGCTACACCTTC.

CDR3 loop: CASSSTGQPNEQYF. DNA for the CDR3: TGTGCCAGCAGCTCTACGGGACAGCCCAACGAGCAGTACTTC. The V gene is TRBV7-9, the J gene TRBJ2-7; TRBD1 matches at 7 bases. Germline V gene data show CDR1 as SEHNR and CDR2 as FQNEAQ (reference sequence). This CDR3 has 14 residues. V was clipped by 4 bases and J by 5 bases; unmatched bases: 8.

The chain is built from TRBV7-6 and TRBJ2-3; 13 bases map to TRBD2. The CDR3 spans 17 residues. V was pared by 1 base and J by 7 bases, with 8 bases of the junction left unmatched. CDR1 is SGHVS and CDR2 is FNYEAQ in the germline V gene. The CDR3 DNA reads as TGTGCCAGCAGCTTAGTCATGGGACTAGCGGGAATTTATACGCAGTATTTT. This encodes CASSLVMGLAGIYTQYF. Complete variable domain (other parts from reference TRBV7-6 and TRBJ2-3): GAGVSQSPRYKVTKRGQDVALRCDPISGHVSLYWYRQALGQGPEFLTYFNYEAQQDKSGLPNDRFSAERPEGSISTLTIQRTEQRDSAMYRCASSLVMGLAGIYTQYFGPGTRLTVL.